The 5 T cell receptor beta chains in this list originate from one sample, sequenced in a study of T cell responses to AZD1222 COVID-19 vaccine. TCRdb's table, derived via immunoSEQ multiplex PCR, lists solely in-frame clones and lacks some. The repertoire holds over 90,000 clones, with 90% as singletons. This sample comprised peripheral blood, obtained on day 0 of AZD1222 vaccination. The receptors were gathered from an adult in good health.

The gene calls are TRBV4-1 and TRBJ1-3; a weak D match, TRBD1 (5 bases). CDR1 is MGHRA, CDR2 YSYEKL, per germline. Between the trimmed V and J ends, which lost 1 base and 3 bases, there was a span of 16 bases. This CDR3 is 17 amino acids long. The CDR3 is CASSQGSRAHSGNTIYF. CDR3 sequence (DNA): TGCGCCAGCAGCCAAGGAAGCAGGGCCCATAGTGGAAACACCATATATTTT.

The chain has TRBV3-1 (or the pseudogene TRBV3-2) and TRBJ1-6; 7 bases are a match to TRBD1. Trimming took 5 bases from V and 8 from J; bases not matched to a gene: 6. CDR3 size: 14 residues. In germline, CDR1 is LGHDT, CDR2 YNNKEL (reference sequence). The CDR3 loop reads CASSYGTDHSPLHF. CDR3 nucleotides: TGTGCCAGCAGCTACGGGACAGACCATTCACCCCTCCACTTT.

The table lists this clone with a count of one. The chain has TRBV6-1 and TRBJ1-1, with D possibly being TRBD1 (5 bases). Trimming took off 1 base at V and 3 bases at J, with 12 bases between the two ends. CDR1 and CDR2 from the germline V gene are MNHNS and SASEGT. The CDR3 consists of 15 residues. The CDR3 loop reads CASSEVRAGYTEAFF. In nucleotides, the CDR3 is TGTGCCAGCAGTGAAGTCAGGGCGGGGTACACTGAAGCTTTCTTT.

J is TRBJ2-7 and V is TRBV6-5, with D uncertain. CDR1 is MNHEY, CDR2 SVGAGI, per germline. V shed 4 bases and J shed 3 bases, with 1 base lying between them. This CDR3 spans 10 amino acids. The CDR3 region is CASSFYEQYF. CDR3 coding DNA: TGTGCCAGCAGTTTCTACGAGCAGTACTTC.

DNA of the CDR3: TGTGCCAGCAGCACTAGGCGGGAGACCCAGTACTTC. As protein: CASSTRRETQYF. This chain uses TRBV2 with TRBJ2-5; weak D call: TRBD2 (5 bases). Germline assignment: CDR1 SNHLY and CDR2 FYNNEI. The V and J ends lost 6 bases and 5 bases respectively, with 10 bases between them. This CDR3 is 12 amino acids long.